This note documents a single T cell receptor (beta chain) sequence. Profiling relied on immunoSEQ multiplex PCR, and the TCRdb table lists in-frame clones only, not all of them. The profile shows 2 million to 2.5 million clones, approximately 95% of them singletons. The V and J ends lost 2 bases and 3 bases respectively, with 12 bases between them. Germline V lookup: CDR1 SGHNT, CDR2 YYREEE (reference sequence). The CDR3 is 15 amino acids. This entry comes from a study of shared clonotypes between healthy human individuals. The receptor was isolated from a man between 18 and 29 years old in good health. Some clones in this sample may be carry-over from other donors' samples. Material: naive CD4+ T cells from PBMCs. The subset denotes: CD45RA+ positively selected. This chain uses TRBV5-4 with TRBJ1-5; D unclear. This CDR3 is CASSFPLELNQPQHF. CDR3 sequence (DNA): TGTGCCAGCAGCTTCCCCTTAGAGCTCAATCAGCCCCAGCATTTT.